Given below is one TCR beta chain in context. The antigen is unknown. It was with 60 Vbeta and 13 Jbeta primers that the PCR ran. The assay was immunoSEQ multiplex PCR, and TCRdb's table has in-frame clones only and misses some. The repertoire holds about 160,000 clones, with 65% to 80% as singletons. The sample originates from a study of cytomegalovirus exposure and HLA in healthy donors. Germline V CDR1 and CDR2: SGHNT, YYREEE (reference sequence). V gave up 0 bases and J gave up 0 bases, with 10 bases separating them. The CDR3 runs to 16 residues. Study-wide points: Later analysis identified a missense DCLRE1C variant that was linked to TCR beta V- and J-gene trimming.

The source is a woman in her 50s in good health and CMV-seropositive. Sequenced sample: PBMCs. This chain connects TRBV5-4 to TRBJ1-3, with D uncertain. CDR3 sequence: CASSLDPAISGNTIYF. The DNA for the CDR3 is TGTGCCAGCAGCTTGGATCCCGCTATCTCTGGAAACACCATATATTTT. Variable domain in full (rest from reference TRBV5-4 and TRBJ1-3): ETGVTQSPTHLIKTRGQQVTLRCSSQSGHNTVSWYQQALGQGPQFIFQYYREEENGRGNFPPRFSGLQFPNYSSELNVNALELDDSALYLCASSLDPAISGNTIYFGEGSWLTVV.